A selection of T cell receptor beta chains follows, all from one sample in a study of T-cell reconstitution after alpha-beta-depleted transplantation in children. TCRdb re-called the PCR reads with MiXCR, one entry per CDR3 protein. The table includes fewer than 1 million distinct CDR3 sequences, roughly 16% detected once. The source material was PBMCs, mostly from graft donor cells, sampled 360 days after TCRalphabeta/CD19-depleted stem cell transplant. These receptors were collected from a male patient aged 10 to 17 who had a stem cell transplant for acute lymphoblastic leukemia, so the T cells may come from the graft donor. Both conserved end residues are part of each CDR3. The order of the fields is clone size, D gene, V gene, J gene, CDR3 DNA, CDR3 protein. The D gene is left open where the match is weak. Where a row states a size, it is once, few, many or the class of an expanded clone; other rows omit it.

>-|-|TRBV4-1|TRBJ2-2
TGCGCCAGCAGCCAAATCCACGGGGAGCTGTTTTTT
CASSQIHGELFF
>few|TRBD2|TRBV6-2/TRBV6-3|TRBJ2-4
TGTGCCAGCAGGCCCGGGACTAGCGATCACATTCAGTACTTC
CASRPGTSDHIQYF
>many|-|TRBV14|TRBJ1-1
TGTGCCAGCACCCGCTTCGAGAACACTGAAGCTTTCTTT
CASTRFENTEAFF
>-|TRBD1|TRBV7-9|TRBJ1-5
TGTGCCAGCAGCTTAGAGGGAACAGGGGTAAGTCAGCCCCAGCATTTT
CASSLEGTGVSQPQHF
>few|-|TRBV15|TRBJ2-1
TGTGCCACCAGCAGAGTACGTCAGGGCGTCAACAATGAGCAGTTCTTC
CATSRVRQGVNNEQFF
>many|TRBD2|TRBV20-1|TRBJ2-1
TGCAGTGCTAGGAAGGGACTAGCGGGAGCCTATGAGCAGTTCTTC
CSARKGLAGAYEQFF
>-|TRBD2|TRBV20-1|TRBJ2-3
TGCAGCTCCTTGCCTAGCGGGAGAACAGATACGCAGTATTTT
CSSLPSGRTDTQYF
>-|TRBD2|TRBV19|TRBJ2-7
TGTGCCAGTAGTATAGTGGGTAGCGGGATCTACGAGCAGTACTTC
CASSIVGSGIYEQYF
>few|-|TRBV20-1|TRBJ2-5
TGCAGTGCTAGCCACGGGGAGACCCAGTACTTC
CSASHGETQYF
>-|-|TRBV20-1|TRBJ1-3
TGCAGTGCTAGAGATGCCCGCTATTCTGGAAACACCATATATTTT
CSARDARYSGNTIYF
>few|-|TRBV5-1|TRBJ1-4
TGCGCCAGCAGCTTCGGTACCACAGGAAAACTGTTTTTT
CASSFGTTGKLFF
>-|-|TRBV2|TRBJ1-1
TGTGCCAGCAAAGCCTCGTTTCTGGGGGACACTGAAGCTTTCTTT
CASKASFLGDTEAFF
>few|TRBD2|TRBV7-3|TRBJ2-7
TGTGCCAGCAGCCCCGCCGGGACTAGAGGATACGAGCAGTACTTC
CASSPAGTRGYEQYF
>many|TRBD1|TRBV3-1|TRBJ1-2
TGTGCCAGCAGCGAGCGGACAGGGGATAATGGCTACACCTTC
CASSERTGDNGYTF
>few|-|TRBV21-1|TRBJ2-7
TGTGCCAGCAGCAAAGCCCCTAGAGGGGGCGGGAGCTACGAGCAGTACTTC
CASSKAPRGGGSYEQYF
>few|TRBD2|TRBV12-3/TRBV12-4|TRBJ2-2
TGTGCCAGCAGTTATAGCGGGAGTGTCACCGGGGAGCTGTTTTTT
CASSYSGSVTGELFF
>few|-|TRBV7-2|TRBJ2-1
TGTGCCAGCAGCTTAGCGCCACAGCGGTTCTACAATGAGCAGTTCTTC
CASSLAPQRFYNEQFF
>-|-|TRBV20-1|TRBJ2-3
TGCAGTGCTAGGAGAAGCGGGAGCACAGATACGCAGTATTTT
CSARRSGSTDTQYF
>-|-|TRBV9|TRBJ1-3
TGTGCCAGCAGCGTAGACCCAGGCCACTCTGGAAACACCATATATTTT
CASSVDPGHSGNTIYF
>many|-|TRBV12-3/TRBV12-4|TRBJ2-5
TGTGCCAGCAGTCCCCCGGACAGCCCATCCAGGGCCCAGTACTTC
CASSPPDSPSRAQYF
>few|-|TRBV6-5|TRBJ2-1
TGTGCCAGCAGTTCCCATTTCCCGCCGAGCGGCTACAATGAGCAGTTCTTC
CASSSHFPPSGYNEQFF
>few|-|TRBV7-9|TRBJ2-7
TGTGCCAGCAGCTTAGTGGCTTCCAGCTCCTACGAGCAGTACTTC
CASSLVASSSYEQYF
>many|TRBD2|TRBV29-1|TRBJ2-1
TGCAGCGTTGGAGAGGGACTAGCGGGATCCTACAATGAGCAGTTCTTC
CSVGEGLAGSYNEQFF
>few|-|TRBV10-3|TRBJ2-6
TGTGCCATCAGCCGGGACTTTATAATCCCTGGGGCCAACGTCCTGACTTTC
CAISRDFIIPGANVLTF
>many|-|TRBV5-1|TRBJ2-2
TGCGCCAGCAGCTTGACTTCACCCCCCGGGGAGCTGTTTTTT
CASSLTSPPGELFF
>-|-|TRBV20-1|TRBJ1-5
TGCAGTGCTAGGTCGTGGGGGGTTTATCAGCCCCAGCATTTT
CSARSWGVYQPQHF
>few|TRBD2|TRBV4-2|TRBJ2-3
TGTGCCAGCAGCCAAGATCGGACGGGAGGACCTAGCACAGATACGCAGTATTTT
CASSQDRTGGPSTDTQYF
>many|-|TRBV20-1|TRBJ2-7
TGCAGTGCTAGAGCAAAACGCGAGGAGTACGAGCAGTACTTC
CSARAKREEYEQYF
>few|TRBD1|TRBV4-1|TRBJ2-4
TGCGCCAGCAGCCTGCTCACAGGGGAAAACATTCAGTACTTC
CASSLLTGENIQYF
>few|-|TRBV5-5|TRBJ2-6
TGTGCCAGCAGCTTGGTGCTATTGTTTTCTGGGGCCAACGTCCTGACTTTC
CASSLVLLFSGANVLTF
>many|-|TRBV24-1|TRBJ2-2
TGTGCCACCAGTGAGAGGGGACGGGGGATTCGGCCCGGGGAGCTGTTTTTT
CATSERGRGIRPGELFF
>many|TRBD2|TRBV20-1|TRBJ2-5
TGCAGTGCTAGAGGGATCGGACTAGCGGTCCAAGAGACCCAGTACTTC
CSARGIGLAVQETQYF
>-|-|TRBV6-2/TRBV6-3|TRBJ2-1
TGTGCCAGCAGTCCCGGAGGCCCTCCCTACAATGAGCAGTTCTTC
CASSPGGPPYNEQFF
>few|-|TRBV7-9|TRBJ2-1
TGTGCCAGCAGCTTAAGTGGCGGGGCCTTCAATGAGCAGTTCTTC
CASSLSGGAFNEQFF
>few|-|TRBV29-1|TRBJ2-7
TGCAGCGTTGTAAGGGACACGAGCTCCTACGAGCAGTACTTC
CSVVRDTSSYEQYF
>-|-|TRBV19|TRBJ2-1
TGTGCCAGTAGTATTGGGGGAGTCGGTTCCTACAATGAGCAGTTCTTC
CASSIGGVGSYNEQFF
>many|TRBD2|TRBV5-4|TRBJ2-7
TGTGCCAGCCCCAGCGGGACTGAGGAGCAGTACTTC
CASPSGTEEQYF
>few|-|TRBV5-6|TRBJ2-2
TGTGCCAGCAGCTCCGTATCGAGATGGACCGGGGAGCTGTTTTTT
CASSSVSRWTGELFF
>few|TRBD1|TRBV29-1|TRBJ2-1
TGCAGCGTCGGAACTGACAGGGGGCTCTACAATGAGCAGTTCTTC
CSVGTDRGLYNEQFF
>many|TRBD2|TRBV5-1|TRBJ2-3
TGCGCCAGCAGCTTGGATGCGGGAGACACAGATACGCAGTATTTT
CASSLDAGDTDTQYF
>-|-|TRBV29-1|TRBJ2-1
TGCAGCGTTGAAATCCTAGCTACCAGCTCGGTTGAGCAGTTCTTC
CSVEILATSSVEQFF
>-|-|TRBV9|TRBJ2-2
TGTGCCAGCAGCCGCCCCGGGACTGCAACCGGGGAGCTGTTTTTT
CASSRPGTATGELFF
>many|TRBD2|TRBV4-1|TRBJ2-1
TGCGCCAGCAGCCCAAAATACTCTAGCGGCTCCTACAATGAGCAGTTCTTC
CASSPKYSSGSYNEQFF
>few|-|TRBV15|TRBJ2-1
TGTGCCATCAGCGTGGCTAGCGACAGCTCCTACAATGAGCAGTTCTTC
CAISVASDSSYNEQFF
>many|-|TRBV3-1|TRBJ1-1
TGTGCCAGCAGCCACGGCGCAGGTTTGAACACTGAAGCTTTCTTT
CASSHGAGLNTEAFF
>few|-|TRBV7-9|TRBJ1-6
TGTGCCAGCAGCTTCTTAAACGTTAATTCACCCCTCCACTTT
CASSFLNVNSPLHF
>few|-|TRBV4-1|TRBJ2-1
TGCGCCAGCAGCCAGTTCTCAGGTGCCTACAATGAGCAGTTCTTC
CASSQFSGAYNEQFF
>-|TRBD1|TRBV2|TRBJ2-7
TGTGCCAGCAGGGCGGGACAGGGGCGCTCTTACGAGCAGTACTTC
CASRAGQGRSYEQYF
>-|-|TRBV29-1|TRBJ2-3
TGCAGCGTTAAAGCGCCGATCACAGATACGCAGTATTTT
CSVKAPITDTQYF
>many|-|TRBV7-6|TRBJ2-1
TGTGCCAGCCGGACCCCCGGGATAGGAGGTGAGCAGTTCTTC
CASRTPGIGGEQFF
>few|TRBD1|TRBV12-3/TRBV12-4|TRBJ1-1
TGTGCCAGCAGGGTCAGGGGGGATGAAGCTTTCTTT
CASRVRGDEAFF
>few|TRBD1|TRBV10-1|TRBJ2-1
TGCGCCAGCAGTGAGTTGATGGGGACAGGAAAATACAATGAGCAGTTCTTC
CASSELMGTGKYNEQFF
>few|TRBD2|TRBV27|TRBJ2-1
TGTGCCAGCAGGCACTCAGGACTAGAGACCTACAATGAGCAGTTCTTC
CASRHSGLETYNEQFF
>-|-|TRBV11-2|TRBJ2-1
TGTGCCAGCAGCCAGCCAAGGGGCAATGAGCAGTTCTTC
CASSQPRGNEQFF
>few|-|TRBV7-6|TRBJ2-2
TGTGCCAGCAGCTCCCCATGGGCAGGAACCGGGGAGCTGTTTTTT
CASSSPWAGTGELFF
>few|-|TRBV13|TRBJ2-1
TGTGCCAGCAGCCCCAGGGCAGCGGGCACCTACAATGAGCAGTTCTTC
CASSPRAAGTYNEQFF
>few|-|TRBV3-1|TRBJ2-7
TGTGCCAGCAGCCAGGGGGACTCAGCCTACGAGCAGTACTTC
CASSQGDSAYEQYF
>-|-|TRBV7-2|TRBJ2-2
TGTGCCAGCAGCTTAGTTGCAACCACCGGGGAGCTGTTTTTT
CASSLVATTGELFF
>-|TRBD1|TRBV7-6|TRBJ2-1
TGTGCCAGCAGCCCCAGACAGGGCCTTATCTACAATGAGCAGTTCTTC
CASSPRQGLIYNEQFF